A selection of T cell receptor beta chains follows, all from one sample in a study of CD8 T cells in ankylosing spondylitis. Via MiXCR, TCRdb re-called the 5' RACE reads, giving one row per CDR3 protein. The table has about 340,000 distinct CDR3 sequences, 20% seen once. The sequenced material came from blood, either unsorted or a sorted T cell fraction (not recorded which). Receptors were obtained from a male donor with ankylosing spondylitis or in good health (not recorded which). CDR3s include the opening cysteine and the closing phenylalanine or tryptophan. Each record gives: CDR3 length, D gene, J gene, V gene, CDR3 protein. D genes are given only for firm matches.

14 | NA | TRBJ2-7 | TRBV12-3/TRBV12-4 | CASSQGWLEYEQYF
10 | NA | TRBJ2-7 | TRBV27 | CASSCPEQYF
14 | TRBD1 | TRBJ1-1 | TRBV9 | CASSVVTGGTEAFF
13 | TRBD1 | TRBJ2-1 | TRBV20-1 | CSARGQGLNEQFF
16 | TRBD2 | TRBJ2-3 | TRBV10-2 | CASSVPSGGLTDTQYF
17 | TRBD1 | TRBJ2-3 | TRBV15 | CATSRDEEGAGTDTQYF
14 | NA | TRBJ2-7 | TRBV12-3/TRBV12-4 | CASSLARSSYEQYF
16 | TRBD2 | TRBJ2-5 | TRBV12-3/TRBV12-4 | CASSPRTSGVGETQYF
14 | NA | TRBJ2-1 | TRBV7-9 | CASSLFQTGWEQFF
11 | NA | TRBJ1-1 | TRBV29-1 | CSGDGNTEAFF
14 | NA | TRBJ2-7 | TRBV3-1 | CASSQGISLREQYF
15 | NA | TRBJ2-3 | TRBV7-8 | CASSLSVPSTDTQYF
14 | NA | TRBJ2-1 | TRBV20-1 | CSATGVGSYNEQFF
14 | NA | TRBJ2-3 | TRBV29-1 | CSGGGDSSTDTQYF
13 | TRBD1 | TRBJ2-3 | TRBV29-1 | CSGQGARTDTQYF
16 | TRBD2 | TRBJ2-3 | TRBV7-9 | CASSLLAGGYTDTQYF
16 | NA | TRBJ2-7 | TRBV7-9 | CASSPGGGARYYEQYF
8 | NA | TRBJ1-5 | TRBV6-4 | CASSHQHF
13 | NA | TRBJ2-1 | TRBV20-1 | CSARDRVSVEQFF
12 | NA | TRBJ2-1 | TRBV4-1 | CASSQDLAEQFF
15 | TRBD1 | TRBJ1-2 | TRBV25-1 | CASSLPGQSNYGYTF
15 | NA | TRBJ2-5 | TRBV29-1 | CSVEDLAQDQETQYF
16 | NA | TRBJ2-3 | TRBV10-2 | CASSPGQSLSTDTQYF
16 | TRBD1 | TRBJ2-2 | TRBV29-1 | CSVTPYGTGDTGELFF
14 | NA | TRBJ2-1 | TRBV28 | CASSFETHYNEQFF
16 | NA | TRBJ2-2 | TRBV29-1 | CSVEDRRTSNTGELFF
17 | NA | TRBJ2-7 | TRBV4-2 | CASSQAIPGDSSYEQYF
14 | NA | TRBJ2-2 | TRBV6-1 | CACALGGDTGELFF
14 | TRBD1 | TRBJ1-1 | TRBV27 | CASSDRGLWTEAFF
16 | TRBD2 | TRBJ2-3 | TRBV4-1 | CASSQPSGGVADKQYF
13 | NA | TRBJ1-2 | TRBV6-6 | CAASSWQVYGYTF
16 | NA | TRBJ2-5 | TRBV2 | CASSERRREIQETQYF
14 | NA | TRBJ2-7 | TRBV12-3/TRBV12-4 | CASSPERQSYEQYF
15 | TRBD1 | TRBJ2-5 | TRBV7-3 | CASSSRTGNQETQYF
18 | TRBD2 | TRBJ2-1 | TRBV4-1 | CASSQEQRTSGGAGEQFF
14 | TRBD2 | TRBJ2-7 | TRBV10-3 | CAISGTSPNYEQYF
13 | NA | TRBJ2-2 | TRBV6-6 | CASSPTGHGELFF
13 | NA | TRBJ2-7 | TRBV27 | CASSSLERDEQYF
14 | NA | TRBJ2-7 | TRBV20-1 | CSARDLDTSYEQYF
13 | NA | TRBJ2-5 | TRBV4-1 | CASSQVQEETQYF
15 | TRBD1 | TRBJ1-1 | TRBV10-2 | CASSDADRVGTEAFF
14 | NA | TRBJ2-1 | TRBV12-3/TRBV12-4 | CASKPWADYNEQFF
14 | NA | TRBJ2-2 | TRBV9 | CASSVATRSGELFF
14 | NA | TRBJ1-4 | TRBV12-3/TRBV12-4 | CASSLNTGGEKLFF
12 | NA | TRBJ2-1 | TRBV14 | CASSTGHNEQFF
17 | NA | TRBJ2-1 | TRBV18 | CASSDYRQSESYNEQFF
13 | NA | TRBJ1-1 | TRBV28 | CASRPQGDTEAFF